This T cell receptor beta chain was sequenced in a study of cytomegalovirus exposure and HLA in healthy donors. The PCR contained 60 Vbeta and 13 Jbeta primers. The protocol was immunoSEQ multiplex PCR, while the TCRdb copy is restricted to in-frame clones and leaves out a portion. This sample has under 130,000 clones, with roughly 80% found just once. Sequencing used PBMCs. The TCR originated in a woman between 35 and 50 years old in good health and CMV-seropositive.

CDR3 in amino acids: CASRPAGANTGELFF. CDR3 nucleotide sequence: TGTGCCAGCAGACCTGCGGGGGCGAACACCGGGGAGCTGTTTTTT. This sequence joins TRBV7-9 and TRBJ2-2, with TRBD2 matching 7 bases. The CDR3 extends over 15 amino acids. Germline lookup yields CDR1 SEHNR and CDR2 FQNEAQ (reference sequence). The J segment lost 0 bases and the V segment lost 6 bases, leaving 4 bases of the junction unmatched.